This T cell receptor beta chain comes out of a study of graft-versus-host responses after intestinal transplantation. Background on the study: Recipients across the board were started on anti-thymocyte globulin induction, then kept on tacrolimus and steroids for around 3 years.

Whole-study results and caveats: GvH clonotypes were identified within recipient marrow, with a subset emerging first in ileum or blood.

In this sample, this clone turned up once. Its antigen is unidentified. The germline V and J ends were trimmed by 3 bases and 3 bases, with 15 bases remaining between them. The CDR3 contains 15 residues. Germline V CDR1 and CDR2: MGHRA, YSYEKL. Sequenced by immunoSEQ multiplex PCR; TCRdb stores in-frame clones only, minus some. The data show more than 95,000 clones, roughly 93% seen once. This specimen consisted of unstimulated CD8+ T cells sorted from spleen or lymph node cells, obtained before intestinal transplant. This chain links TRBV4-1 with TRBJ2-7, with D perhaps being TRBD1 or TRBD2 (5 bases each). This TCR was sampled from a human donor who received an intestinal transplant. The CDR3 bases are TGCGCCAGCAGCCAGGATCTCGGGGCCTACTACGAGCAGTACTTC. Translation: CASSQDLGAYYEQYF.